The 15 T cell receptor beta chains below come from one sample, sequenced in a study of shared clonotypes between healthy human individuals. The assay was immunoSEQ multiplex PCR, and TCRdb's table has in-frame clones only and misses some. The table records approximately 350,000 clones, around 96% of them present only once. The sample comprised memory CD8+ T cells sorted from blood. Subset: CD45RO+ cells pooled with CCR7-negative TemRA cells. These receptor sequences come from a young man in good health.

CDR3 nucleotides: TGTGCCAGAAGCGGGAGGGCTCCCTACGAGCAGTACTTC. Translating gives CARSGRAPYEQYF. V is TRBV6-1 and J is TRBJ2-7, with 10 bases identical to TRBD2. CDR1 is MNHNS and CDR2 is SASEGT in the germline V gene. V lost 9 bases and J lost 2; bases outside the gene matches: 4. The CDR3 is 13 amino acids.

This rearrangement joins TRBV27 to TRBJ2-1, with TRBD1 identical over 8 bases. This CDR3 is built from 15 residues. V lost 2 bases to trimming and J lost 4 bases; unmatched junction nucleotides: 4. In germline, CDR1 is MNHEY, CDR2 SMNVEV (reference sequence). This CDR3 is CASSLGDRPYNEQFF. CDR3 coding DNA: TGTGCCAGCAGTTTAGGGGACAGGCCTTACAATGAGCAGTTCTTC.

Note on this clone: At the DNA level, this CDR3 is encoded by other sequences in the same sample as well. This chain links TRBV5-1 with TRBJ2-7; weak D call: TRBD2 (5 bases). V lost 4 bases and J 0 bases, leaving 11 bases between the germline ends. Germline V CDR1 and CDR2: SGHRS, YFSETQ. The CDR3 extends over 14 amino acids. CDR3 residues: CASSRSGSSYEQYF. The CDR3 DNA follows: TGCGCCAGCAGCCGATCGGGAAGCTCCTACGAGCAGTACTTC.

CDR3 DNA: TGTGCCATCAGTGAGCCGGGACAGGACACTGAAGCTTTCTTT. This translates into CAISEPGQDTEAFF. V and J are TRBV10-3 and TRBJ1-1, with 8 bases fitting TRBD1. The CDR3 consists of 14 residues. Per germline, CDR1 ENHRY and CDR2 SYGVKD. After removal of 2 bases from V and 3 bases from J, the junction contained 2 bases not matched to a gene.

The chain has TRBV5-1 and TRBJ1-1; D ambiguous. The CDR3 is 13 residues long. The germline V gene has CDR1 SGHRS and CDR2 YFSETQ. V was clipped by 0 bases and J by 6 bases, with 9 bases between them. In DNA form, the CDR3 reads TGCGCCAGCAGCTTGGTCCAGGATTCTGAAGCTTTCTTT. Translation: CASSLVQDSEAFF.

The V and J genes are TRBV4-1 and TRBJ1-4; the match to TRBD1 covers 11 bases. V shed 5 bases, J shed 8 bases, and the junction held 7 bases outside the gene matches. The CDR3 sequence is 15 residues long. Germline-derived CDR1 and CDR2 are MGHRA and YSYEKL. The CDR3 is CASSSRDRGLEKLFF. The CDR3 nucleotides read TGCGCCAGCAGCAGCCGGGACAGGGGGTTGGAAAAACTGTTTTTT.

The chain is built from TRBV5-5 and TRBJ2-2, with D possibly TRBD2 on 6 matching bases. The CDR3 has 14 residues. Trimming stripped 4 bases from V and 5 bases from J, with 12 bases between. Germline V gene lookup returns CDR1 SGHKS and CDR2 YYEKEE (reference sequence). This CDR3 is CASSRPGRTGELFF. CDR3 coding DNA: TGTGCCAGCAGCCGTCCAGGGAGGACCGGGGAGCTGTTTTTT.

The chain links TRBV27 to TRBJ2-3; D might be TRBD2 (6 bases). V was shortened by 5 bases and J by 2 bases, with 20 bases between the two germline ends. The V gene's germline CDR1 is MNHEY and CDR2 SMNVEV (reference sequence). The CDR3 is 17 amino acids. The CDR3 DNA sequence: TGTGCCAGCAGTCCCCTTCAGGTCGGCGGGAACACAGATACGCAGTATTTT. Translating gives CASSPLQVGGNTDTQYF.

The table lists this clone with a few counts. The sample holds other DNA sequences that translate to the same CDR3. V gene TRBV5-1 combines with J gene TRBJ2-3, with TRBD2 identical over 16 bases. The CDR3 spans 18 residues. The V segment lost 3 bases and the J segment 1 base; nucleotides outside the gene matches: 5. Germline assignment: CDR1 SGHRS and CDR2 YFSETQ. CDR3 sequence reads: CASSSGTSGRGGTDTQYF. Written as DNA, the CDR3 is TGCGCCAGCAGCTCCGGGACTAGCGGGAGGGGGGGCACAGATACGCAGTATTTT.

The CDR3 region has the DNA TGCGCCAGCAGCTTGAACATGAACACTGAAGCTTTCTTT. It translates to CASSLNMNTEAFF. The chain joins TRBV5-1 to TRBJ1-1; unclear D gene. Trimming took 1 base from V and 0 from J, leaving 4 bases between them. The CDR3 has 13 residues. Germline V gene lookup returns CDR1 SGHRS and CDR2 YFSETQ.

The chain employs TRBV28 and TRBJ2-3, with D hard to call. The V and J ends lost 6 bases and 2 bases respectively, with 9 bases between them. The CDR3 covers 13 residues. Germline CDR1 reads MDHEN; CDR2 reads SYDVKM. In nucleotides, the CDR3 is TGTGCCAGCAGGAGACTCTCCACAGATACGCAGTATTTT. As protein: CASRRLSTDTQYF.

The chain uses TRBV25-1 and TRBJ2-1; possibly TRBD2 for D (5 bases). The CDR3 consists of 11 residues. Germline V gene lookup returns CDR1 MGHDK and CDR2 SYGVNS. V was clipped by 8 bases and J by 6 bases, with 8 bases between them. CDR3 nucleotide sequence: TGTGCCAGCGATGGAGGCAATGAGCAGTTCTTC. Protein sequence: CASDGGNEQFF.

The chain recombines TRBV7-3 with TRBJ2-7; D gene uncertain. V lost 1 base and J lost 4, with 5 bases in between. The CDR3 has 12 residues. The germline CDR1 and CDR2 sequences are SGHTA and FQGTGA. The CDR3 protein is CASSLRFYEQYF. CDR3 nucleotide sequence: TGTGCCAGCAGCTTAAGGTTTTACGAGCAGTACTTC.

V and J are TRBV28 and TRBJ1-3; TRBD1 is a possible D gene (5 bases). Germline CDR1 MDHEN, CDR2 SYDVKM. Trimming removed 1 base at V and 1 base at J, with 8 bases between. The CDR3 consists of 15 residues. CDR3 sequence: CASSLLGTSGNTIYF. CDR3 nucleotide sequence: TGTGCCAGCAGTTTATTGGGGACGTCTGGAAACACCATATATTTT.

The V and J genes are TRBV6-5 and TRBJ2-7, with 8 nucleotides matching TRBD2. Germline V gene data show CDR1 as MNHEY and CDR2 as SVGAGI. J lost 2 bases, V lost 6 bases, and 6 bases had no gene match. The CDR3 extends over 14 amino acids. DNA for the CDR3: TGTGCCAGCAGAGCACTAGCGGCAACCTACGAGCAGTACTTC. This sequence encodes CASRALAATYEQYF.